What follows is one T cell receptor beta chain and its context. Its antigen is as yet unknown. The CDR3 runs 13 residues. The germline gives CDR1 LNHDA, CDR2 SQIVND (reference sequence). With V trimmed by 6 bases and J by 5 bases, 3 bases remained unmatched. The donors were healthy bone marrow donors. The PCR contained 60 Vbeta and 13 Jbeta primers. The data were produced by immunoSEQ multiplex PCR, yet TCRdb's version contains in-frame clones alone and is incomplete. The sample lists roughly 180,000 clones, approximately 80% occurring once. The sample belongs to a study of cytomegalovirus exposure and HLA in healthy donors. Whole-study findings and limits: As a later analysis showed, a missense DCLRE1C variant was linked to trimming of TCR beta V- and J-genes.

This rearrangement joins TRBV19 to TRBJ2-2; 7 bases align to TRBD2. This sequence originates from a boy between 2 and 10 years old in good health and CMV-seronegative. Sample: PBMCs. The CDR3 reads CASRGGKTGELFF. The CDR3 nucleotides read TGTGCCAGTAGGGGGGGGAAGACCGGGGAGCTGTTTTTT. Combining the CDR3 with reference TRBV19 and TRBJ2-2 gives the whole variable domain DGGITQSPKYLFRKEGQNVTLSCEQNLNHDAMYWYRQDPGQGLRLIYYSQIVNDFQKGDIAEGYSVSREKKESFPLTVTSAQKNPTAFYLCASRGGKTGELFFGEGSRLTVL.